Listed here are 15 T cell receptor beta chains from one sample, sequenced in a study of cytomegalovirus exposure and HLA in healthy donors. 60 Vbeta and 13 Jbeta primers were used in PCR. Data came from immunoSEQ multiplex PCR; TCRdb stores just in-frame clones and leaves some out. The sample has more than 150,000 clones; 84% are singletons. The sequenced material came from PBMCs. Receptors originate from a girl aged 2-10 years in good health and CMV-seropositive.

Turning to this clone: Other DNA sequences from this sample encode an identical CDR3 as well. The chain carries TRBV7-2 and TRBJ1-2; 8 bases align to TRBD1. The CDR3 covers 13 residues. Germline trimming cut 6 bases from V and 3 bases from J; bases unmatched to any gene: 3. Germline V gene data show CDR1 as SGHTA and CDR2 as FQGNSA. The CDR3: CASSPDRDYGYTF. In DNA, the CDR3 is TGTGCCAGCAGTCCGGACAGGGACTATGGCTACACCTTC.

The table lists this clone with a few counts. The rearrangement links TRBV5-6 to TRBJ1-2; D unclear. The CDR3 is made up of 14 amino acids. The V gene's germline CDR1 is SGHDT and CDR2 YYEEEE. V was clipped by 0 bases and J by 0 bases, with 6 bases between them. The CDR3 sequence: CASSLAGSNYGYTF. Written as DNA, the CDR3 is TGTGCCAGCAGCTTGGCAGGTTCTAACTATGGCTACACCTTC.

This clone has a single count. The J gene is TRBJ1-1, the V gene TRBV28, with D unresolved. The CDR3 extends over 13 amino acids. In germline, CDR1 is MDHEN, CDR2 SYDVKM. Trimming pared 4 bases from V and 7 bases from J, leaving 13 bases between. The CDR3 is CASSSLALSEAFF. As DNA, the CDR3 is TGTGCCAGCAGTTCCCTGGCCCTCAGTGAAGCTTTCTTT.

This chain links TRBV27 with TRBJ2-1; D remains unclear. The CDR3 extends over 15 amino acids. V lost 5 bases, J lost 0 bases, and 11 bases lay in between. Germline CDR1 reads MNHEY; CDR2 reads SMNVEV (reference sequence). CDR3 region: CASSPYLSSYNEQFF. The CDR3 bases are TGTGCCAGCAGTCCTTACCTAAGCTCCTACAATGAGCAGTTCTTC.

In its sample, this clone was seen a few times. The chain combines TRBV19 with TRBJ2-2, with D perhaps matching TRBD2 (6 bases). Germline values: CDR1 LNHDA, CDR2 SQIVND (reference sequence). Trimming took 4 bases from V and 6 from J, leaving 21 bases between them. The CDR3 runs 17 residues. Written as DNA, the CDR3 is TGTGCCAGTAGTACCCCCCCTAGCGCGGCATGGCCCGGGGAGCTGTTTTTT. The encoded protein is CASSTPPSAAWPGELFF.

The chain joins TRBV18 to TRBJ2-7, with 9 bases aligning to TRBD1. Germline-derived CDR1 and CDR2 are KGHSH and LQKENI. This CDR3 region has 13 residues. After removal of 5 bases from V and 7 bases from J, the junction contained 6 bases not matched to a gene. The CDR3 DNA is TGTGCCAGCTCATTCAGACAGGGGGGAGAGCAGTACTTC. Translating it yields CASSFRQGGEQYF.

This clone occurred once. The V gene is TRBV28, the J gene TRBJ2-6; maybe TRBD2 (5 bases). Germline-derived CDR1 and CDR2 are MDHEN and SYDVKM. Between the trimmed V and J ends, which lost 8 bases and 3 bases, there was a span of 23 bases. The CDR3 totals 18 residues. As DNA, the CDR3 is TGTGCCAGCCATACGGGGAGTCCCTTTTTCTTTGGGGCCAACGTCCTGACTTTC. Translated, it gives CASHTGSPFFFGANVLTF.

The V gene is TRBV7-9, the J gene TRBJ1-5, with D maybe TRBD1 (6 bases). V shed 5 bases and J shed 7 bases, with 9 bases lying between them. Germline V gene sequence: CDR1 SEHNR, CDR2 FQNEAQ (reference sequence). The CDR3 is made up of 12 amino acids. As DNA, the CDR3 is TGTGCCAGCAGCAAACAGGGACAGCCCCAGCATTTT. Its protein is CASSKQGQPQHF.

V gene TRBV7-8 combines with J gene TRBJ2-7; 7 bases align to TRBD1. V trimming: 0 bases; J trimming: 4 bases; junction bases outside the gene matches: 21. Looked up from germline, CDR1 is SGHVS and CDR2 is FQNEAQ. This CDR3 contains 20 residues. The CDR3 DNA is TGTGCCAGCAGCTTAGCGGTGCCCTTATCCCGAGACAGGGCGTTATACGAGCAGTACTTC. As protein: CASSLAVPLSRDRALYEQYF.

The rearrangement links TRBV4-1 to TRBJ2-1, with 9 positions matching TRBD2. Per germline, CDR1 MGHRA and CDR2 YSYEKL. CDR3 length equals 15 residues. Trimming at V came to 0 bases and at J to 6 bases, leaving 3 bases not matched to a gene. CDR3 protein: CASSQDGLAINEQFF. The CDR3 DNA reads TGCGCCAGCAGCCAAGACGGACTAGCGATCAATGAGCAGTTCTTC.

This chain joins TRBV5-1 and TRBJ2-1, with TRBD2 matching 9 bases. The CDR3 runs 15 residues. In germline, CDR1 is SGHRS, CDR2 YFSETQ. V shed 0 bases and J 8 bases; nucleotides not matched to a gene: 6. As DNA, the CDR3 is TGCGCCAGCAGCTTGGGGGCTAGCGGGACCTATGAGCAGTTCTTC. Translating it yields CASSLGASGTYEQFF.

This clone appeared once. This chain connects TRBV5-1 to TRBJ2-5; TRBD2 agrees at 8 bases. With 4 bases clipped from V and 4 bases from J, the junction kept 3 bases outside the gene matches. From germline, CDR1 is SGHRS and CDR2 YFSETQ. This CDR3 comprises 13 residues. The CDR3 bases are TGCGCCAGCAGCCCCGCGGGGGGAGAGACCCAGTACTTC. This gives the protein CASSPAGGETQYF.

This rearrangement joins TRBV10-3 to TRBJ2-3, with D possibly matching TRBD1 (6 bases). V lost 10 bases and J lost 3, with 17 bases in between. The CDR3 has 14 residues. The germline V gene encodes CDR1 ENHRY and CDR2 SYGVKD. The CDR3 protein is CATRGQSQTDTQYF. Here the CDR3 DNA reads TGTGCCACCAGAGGACAGTCTCAAACAGATACGCAGTATTTT.

V and J are TRBV5-1 and TRBJ2-3; no clear D gene. The CDR3 is made up of 14 amino acids. V lost 6 bases, J lost 1 base, and 12 bases lay in between. Germline V gene lookup returns CDR1 SGHRS and CDR2 YFSETQ. CDR3 in amino acids: CASTSLEGTDTQYF. In nucleotides, the CDR3 is TGCGCCAGCACCTCCCTTGAGGGCACAGATACGCAGTATTTT.

This chain connects TRBV15 to TRBJ2-7; 7 nucleotides align to TRBD2. This CDR3 spans 16 amino acids. The germline gives CDR1 LNHNV, CDR2 YYDKDF (reference sequence). Trimming took 0 bases from V and 9 from J; bases not matched to a gene: 14. The CDR3 bases are TGTGCCACCAGCAGAGATTTTTTGGCGGGAGTGAACGGGCAGTACTTC. Its protein product is CATSRDFLAGVNGQYF.